This is a list of T cell receptor beta chains from one sample in a study of blood T cells in healthy people across ages. In TCRdb, the 5' RACE reads were re-called with MiXCR into one record per CDR3 protein. The sample lists more than 1.4 million distinct CDR3 sequences; roughly 40% were seen once. The sequenced sample was blood. The receptor set was obtained from a woman aged 18-29 years in good health. Each CDR3 is given with its conserved first and last residue.

cdr3_aa	v_call	j_call
CATYPGTGYGYTF	TRBV19	TRBJ1-2
CASSDPGGLNTEAFF	TRBV6-1	TRBJ1-1
CASSAWPSNTEAFF	TRBV5-1	TRBJ1-1
CASSPRYQETQYF	TRBV6-2/TRBV6-3	TRBJ2-5
CASSTASGTGSYEQYF	TRBV5-1	TRBJ2-7
CASSLRGSAERFTDTQYF	TRBV7-2	TRBJ2-3
CASSSGGTSGRTEQFF	TRBV5-6	TRBJ2-1
CASSQVRQNTGELFF	TRBV4-1	TRBJ2-2
CSVGPWDRGETQYF	TRBV20-1	TRBJ2-5
CSAPGTSVRNEQFF	TRBV20-1	TRBJ2-1
CAGSLARRGEQYF	TRBV12-3/TRBV12-4	TRBJ2-7
CASTDRSSSYEQYF	TRBV28	TRBJ2-7
CASSHQAGPPYEQYF	TRBV4-2	TRBJ2-7
CASSLAGARTVYEQYF	TRBV14	TRBJ2-7
CASSLLGTGSTDTQYF	TRBV7-9	TRBJ2-3
CASTPTAGVNEQFF	TRBV12-3/TRBV12-4	TRBJ2-1
CASSHLAGGPYEQYF	TRBV11-2	TRBJ2-7
CASSLKGGSFSGANVLTF	TRBV7-2	TRBJ2-6
CASSPGLGHLYNEQFF	TRBV7-2	TRBJ2-1
CASSSIAGGGTDTQYF	TRBV27	TRBJ2-3
CASSPPWAGRQYF	TRBV28	TRBJ2-5
CASSQESRGPYEQYF	TRBV4-1	TRBJ2-7
CSASTGDNYGYTF	TRBV20-1	TRBJ1-2
CATSEAGTSGGGTQYF	TRBV24-1	TRBJ2-3
CASTNVNTEAFF	TRBV12-3/TRBV12-4	TRBJ1-1
CASSALLQGNEQFF	TRBV9	TRBJ2-1
CASSQELYYEQYF	TRBV4-1	TRBJ2-7
CSVARGTGLGYEQYF	TRBV29-1	TRBJ2-7
CASSLYSALGVLNTEAFF	TRBV12-3/TRBV12-4	TRBJ1-1
CASSSGTSGAVYEQYF	TRBV5-1	TRBJ2-7
CASSYSSTGLYEQYF	TRBV6-6	TRBJ2-7
CASSHGSGEQYF	TRBV3-1	TRBJ2-5
CASSQTGVSGYTF	TRBV27	TRBJ1-2
CASSFYTQGYYEQYF	TRBV5-5	.
CATSGTPGNEQFF	TRBV24-1	TRBJ2-1
CASSFYIGMGYQETQYF	TRBV28	TRBJ2-5
CASSPQYGTGRDYEKLFF	TRBV11-2	TRBJ1-4
CSAKPLRGGAYEQYF	TRBV20-1	TRBJ2-7
CASSLDSDGNYGYTF	TRBV5-4	TRBJ1-2
CASSFGEAKNIQYF	TRBV12-3/TRBV12-4	TRBJ2-4
CASQGPGADTQYF	TRBV5-5	TRBJ2-3
CASSVGSGVAYEQYF	TRBV2	TRBJ2-7
CASSPAGTGEGEQYF	TRBV4-1	TRBJ2-5
CGGRGGQETQYF	TRBV29-1	TRBJ2-5
CASGGPSIGYGYTF	TRBV9	TRBJ1-2
CSVSGQGESYEQYF	TRBV20-1	TRBJ2-7
CASRTPGQGVEQYF	TRBV5-1	TRBJ2-7
CASGTSGRHTGELFF	TRBV21-1	TRBJ2-2
CASSLPSENEQYF	TRBV5-6	TRBJ2-5
CASSLGTSGQAYNEQFF	TRBV5-1	TRBJ2-1
CASSRTSPSTDTQYF	TRBV5-1	TRBJ2-3
CASSETYIDVTEAFF	TRBV25-1	TRBJ1-1